The 19 T cell receptor beta chains reported below all come from one sample, sequenced in a study of T cells in Graves' hyperthyroidism and ophthalmopathy. TCR beta CDR3 regions were amplified from RNA. With the HTBI primer set, the TCR CDR3 went through a first round of RT-PCR. A single record per CDR3 protein comes from TCRdb applying MiXCR to the multiplex PCR reads. The data show some 270,000 distinct CDR3 sequences, approximately 13% seen once. What was sequenced was blood. These TCRs come from a woman aged 40 to 50 with Graves' hyperthyroidism.

This clonotype was detected ten times or more. The chain links TRBV10-3 to TRBJ1-1, with D unresolved. From germline, CDR1 is ENHRY and CDR2 SYGVKD. The CDR3 spans 13 residues. V dropped 4 bases and J dropped 0 bases, with 6 bases sitting between them. CDR3 loop: CAISGPMNTEAFF. CDR3 bases: TGTGCCATCAGTGGTCCGATGAACACTGAAGCTTTCTTT.

V usage is TRBV7-9 and J usage is TRBJ2-1, with D unresolved. V was pared by 4 bases and J by 2 bases, with 12 bases between. The CDR3 runs 15 residues. Germline V gene lookup returns CDR1 SEHNR and CDR2 FQNEAQ (reference sequence). The CDR3 DNA sequence: TGTGCCAGCAGCTCGACACAGATAACCTACAATGAGCAGTTCTTC. This encodes CASSSTQITYNEQFF.

This clonotype appeared many times. The chain carries TRBV2 and TRBJ1-5; D gene uncertain. The V and J ends lost 3 bases and 6 bases respectively, with 12 bases between them. The V gene's germline CDR1 is SNHLY and CDR2 FYNNEI. CDR3 length: 14 residues. CDR3: CASSDRFGVQPQHF. CDR3 DNA: TGTGCCAGCAGTGACCGGTTTGGGGTTCAGCCCCAGCATTTT.

Concerning this clonotype: A read error may explain this, as a much larger clone is one base away. CDR3 protein: CSARGTGGATETFF. The CDR3 nucleotides read TGCAGTGCTAGAGGGACAGGCGGCGCCACTGAAACTTTCTTT. This chain links TRBV20-1 with TRBJ1-1, with 7 bases aligning to TRBD1. Germline V gene sequence: CDR1 DFQATT, CDR2 SNEGSKA (reference sequence). CDR3 size: 14 residues.

The table lists this clonotype with a few counts. The rearrangement uses TRBV4-2 and TRBJ1-6; D is perhaps TRBD1 (6 bases). V was clipped by 0 bases and J by 6 bases, with 15 bases between them. There are 17 residues in the CDR3. CDR1 and CDR2 from the germline V gene are LGHNA and YNFKEQ. CDR3 in amino acids: CASSQDRRGRGNSPLHF. Here the CDR3 DNA reads TGTGCCAGCAGCCAAGATCGGCGGGGGCGCGGTAATTCACCCCTCCACTTT.

The chain combines TRBV28 with TRBJ2-1; D is undetermined. CDR3 length equals 13 residues. Germline V CDR1 and CDR2: MDHEN, SYDVKM. The V gene lost 6 bases and the J gene lost 6 bases, with 12 bases spanning the gap. The CDR3 sequence is CASSYVGFNEQFF. The DNA of the CDR3 is TGTGCCAGCAGCTACGTAGGGTTCAATGAGCAGTTCTTC.

The sample holds many counts of this clonotype. The chain links TRBV5-1 to TRBJ1-6; TRBD1 aligns across 10 bases. The CDR3 spans 15 residues. Germline V lookup: CDR1 SGHRS, CDR2 YFSETQ. With V trimmed by 3 bases and J by 7 bases, 4 bases remained unmatched. The CDR3 protein is CASSSTTGGNSPLHF. In nucleotides, the CDR3 is TGCGCCAGCAGCTCCACGACAGGGGGCAATTCACCCCTCCACTTT. The full variable domain, completed using reference TRBV5-1 and TRBJ1-6, is KAGVTQTPRYLIKTRGQQVTLSCSPISGHRSVSWYQQTPGQGLQFLFEYFSETQRNKGNFPGRFSGRQFSNSRSEMNVSTLELGDSALYLCASSSTTGGNSPLHFGNGTRLTVT.

This clonotype was picked up a small number of times. A much larger clone is a single base away; this may be a read error. This chain connects TRBV11-1 to TRBJ1-1; TRBD1 aligns across 8 bases. The CDR3 extends over 15 amino acids. Unmatched junction bases numbered 8, after V lost 8 bases and J lost 0 bases. Germline V CDR1 and CDR2: SGHAT, FQDESV (reference sequence). The chain's CDR3 is CASPNYRGVNTEAFF. The CDR3 DNA is TGTGCCAGCCCAAATTACAGGGGGGTGAACACTGAAGCTTTCTTT.

This clonotype was seen a handful of times. This chain joins TRBV30 and TRBJ2-3, with D hard to call. Germline V gene sequence: CDR1 GTSNPN, CDR2 SVGIG (reference sequence). Trimming left V 2 bases short and J 3 bases short, with 9 bases between. The CDR3 contains 13 residues. As DNA, the CDR3 is TGTGCCTGGAGTCGACTCCCAACAGATACGCAGTATTTT. Translated, it gives CAWSRLPTDTQYF. The whole variable domain, filled in from reference TRBV30 and TRBJ2-3, reads SQTIHQWPATLVQPVGSPLSLECTVEGTSNPNLYWYRQAAGRGLQLLFYSVGIGQISSEVPQNLSASRPQDRQFILSSKKLLLSDSGFYLCAWSRLPTDTQYFGPGTRLTVL.

As for this clonotype: A single base separates this from a much larger clone, so it may be a read error. This sequence joins TRBV7-8 and TRBJ1-2; maybe TRBD1 (6 bases). The CDR3 sequence is 13 residues long. In germline, CDR1 is SGHVS, CDR2 FQNEAQ. CDR3 amino acids: CVSSLGQNYGYTF. The CDR3 DNA reads as TGTGTCAGCAGCTTAGGACAGAACTATGGCTACACCTTC.

The chain uses TRBV7-2 and TRBJ2-7, with D possibly TRBD2 on 6 matching bases. Trimming cost V 5 bases and J 3 bases, with 14 bases left between them. The CDR3 has 14 residues. In germline, CDR1 is SGHTA, CDR2 FQGNSA. The CDR3 DNA is TGTGCCAGCAGCCGGATGACTAGTAACTACGAGCAGTACTTC. This codes for CASSRMTSNYEQYF.

This clonotype was observed a few times. At one end the junction does not follow the germline gene, possibly because of a read error. The chain has TRBV7-7 and TRBJ2-2; possible D gene TRBD2, 7 bases. This CDR3 comprises 16 residues. Germline CDR1 and CDR2: SSHAT and FNYEAQ (reference sequence). The CDR3: CASSSGRGANTGELFF. The CDR3 DNA follows: TGTGCTAGCAGCTCTGGTCGGGGGGCTAACACCGGGGAGCTGTTTTTT.

The V call is TRBV28, the J call TRBJ2-7; 8 bases match TRBD1. V dropped 6 bases and J dropped 3; count of bases not matched to a gene: 10. There are 15 residues in the CDR3. The V gene's germline CDR1 is MDHEN and CDR2 SYDVKM. CDR3 bases: TGTGCCAGCAGGGCGGGCAGGGGGCGCGACTACGAGCAGTACTTC. Translation: CASRAGRGRDYEQYF.

The chain has TRBV30 and TRBJ2-1; TRBD2 is a possible D gene (5 bases). CDR1 GTSNPN and CDR2 SVGIG come from the germline V gene (reference sequence). This CDR3 contains 14 residues. Trimming removed 5 bases from V and 1 base from J, with 12 bases in between. CDR3 bases: TGTGCCTGGGGGAGACGAGCGTCCTACAATGAGCAGTTCTTC. This translates into CAWGRRASYNEQFF.

The table lists this clonotype with many counts. The CDR3: CASSQDGAGGQYF. DNA of the CDR3: TGTGCCAGCAGCCAAGATGGTGCGGGAGGGCAGTACTTC. This chain connects TRBV4-2 to TRBJ2-7; TRBD2 agrees at 8 bases. V lost 0 bases to trimming and J lost 9 bases; unmatched junction nucleotides: 4. CDR1 is LGHNA and CDR2 is YNFKEQ in the germline V gene. The CDR3 consists of 13 residues.

The chain couples TRBV29-1 to TRBJ2-1, with 16 bases lining up with TRBD2. Unmatched junction bases numbered 2, after V lost 7 bases and J lost 5 bases. CDR1 SQVTM and CDR2 ANQGSEA come from the germline V gene. The CDR3 consists of 14 residues. CDR3 amino acids: CSAGTSGRDNEQFF. For the CDR3, the DNA is TGCAGCGCTGGGACTAGCGGGAGGGACAATGAGCAGTTCTTC.

This clonotype occurred many times. This chain uses TRBV9 with TRBJ1-2; D possibly corresponds to TRBD1 (6 bases). The CDR3 totals 14 residues. Trimming pared 3 bases from V and 0 bases from J, leaving 9 bases between. The germline gives CDR1 SGDLS, CDR2 YYNGEE. The CDR3 nucleotides read TGTGCCAGCAGCGCGGACAGTTCTAACTATGGCTACACCTTC. Protein product: CASSADSSNYGYTF.

This clonotype has ten or more counts. The chain uses TRBV27 and TRBJ2-1; D is uncertain. Trimming removed 4 bases from V and 0 bases from J, with 13 bases in between. Germline V gene lookup returns CDR1 MNHEY and CDR2 SMNVEV (reference sequence). The CDR3 covers 16 residues. CDR3 DNA sequence: TGTGCCAGCAGTTCCCCTGGGCCCCTCTCCTACAATGAGCAGTTCTTC. This codes for CASSSPGPLSYNEQFF.

V gene TRBV9 combines with J gene TRBJ1-2; D gene uncertain. The germline V and J ends were trimmed by 4 bases and 8 bases, with 21 bases remaining between them. This CDR3 contains 15 residues. The germline V gene has CDR1 SGDLS and CDR2 YYNGEE. CDR3 amino acids: CASSYQDGLTGGYTF. As DNA, the CDR3 is TGTGCCAGCAGCTATCAAGACGGCCTCACGGGCGGCTACACCTTC.